The rows below give T cell receptor beta chains drawn from one sample of a study of spatial heterogeneity in lung cancer. TCRdb re-called the 5' RACE reads through MiXCR, storing one row per CDR3 protein. The sample holds several thousand distinct CDR3 sequences, over 8.5% seen once. Source: lung tumor tissue, taken at surgery. Receptors were obtained from a male donor with early-stage non-small cell lung cancer. CDR3s include the opening cysteine and the closing phenylalanine or tryptophan. A D gene is named only where the DNA matches it firmly. Part of the rows lack a size; the others show once, few, many or a class for expanded clones.

D	J	V	size	length	CDR3	DNA
TRBD2	TRBJ2-2	TRBV20-1	many	14	CSASVAGEAGELFF	TGCAGTGCTTCGGTAGCGGGGGAAGCCGGGGAGCTGTTTTTT
TRBD1	TRBJ1-2	TRBV20-1	medium-sized	15	CSAIRTGGSLNGYTF	TGCAGTGCTATTCGGACAGGGGGTTCTCTAAATGGCTACACCTTC
TRBD1	TRBJ1-2	TRBV28	many	15	CATIKGTGRNYGYTF	TGTGCCACCATAAAGGGGACAGGTCGTAACTATGGCTACACCTTC
.	TRBJ2-5	TRBV9	many	13	CASSVAPQETQYF	TGTGCCAGCAGCGTAGCTCCCCAAGAGACCCAGTACTTC
.	TRBJ1-2	TRBV19	.	13	CASSIDRSYGYTF	TGTGCCAGTAGTATCGACCGATCGTATGGCTACACCTTC
.	TRBJ1-1	TRBV29-1	many	13	CSGEGLLNTEAFF	TGCAGCGGGGAGGGTCTCTTGAACACTGAAGCTTTCTTT
.	TRBJ2-1	TRBV5-1	many	14	CASSFISGSPEQFF	TGCGCCAGCAGCTTTATATCGGGGTCACCTGAGCAGTTCTTC
.	TRBJ2-3	TRBV20-1	many	14	CSVLPGPDTDTQYF	TGCAGTGTATTACCGGGACCCGACACAGATACGCAGTATTTT
.	TRBJ2-3	TRBV10-3	medium-sized	12	CATGLSTDTQYF	TGTGCCACCGGACTCAGCACAGATACGCAGTATTTT
.	TRBJ1-1	TRBV12-3/TRBV12-4	many	12	CASKALGAEAFF	TGTGCCAGCAAAGCGCTCGGCGCTGAAGCTTTCTTT
TRBD2	TRBJ2-3	TRBV30	.	14	CALSLAGLRDTQYF	TGTGCCTTATCACTAGCGGGGCTACGGGATACGCAGTATTTT
TRBD1	TRBJ2-7	TRBV9	many	15	CASSVEGAGPYEQYF	TGTGCCAGCAGCGTAGAGGGGGCCGGCCCGTACGAGCAGTACTTC
.	TRBJ2-2	TRBV10-3	medium-sized	13	CAISGSSGGELFF	TGTGCCATCAGTGGCAGTAGTGGCGGGGAGCTGTTTTTT
TRBD1	TRBJ2-3	TRBV5-1	many	14	CATAQGQSTDTQYF	TGCGCCACCGCCCAGGGACAGAGCACAGATACGCAGTATTTT
TRBD1	TRBJ2-2	TRBV7-9	many	16	CASSSRTGAFAGELFF	TGTGCCAGCAGCTCACGGACAGGAGCTTTTGCCGGGGAGCTGTTTTTT
.	TRBJ1-1	TRBV7-8	many	17	CASSQRTGRPENTEAFF	TGTGCCAGCAGCCAGAGGACGGGGCGCCCGGAGAACACTGAAGCTTTCTTT
.	TRBJ1-1	TRBV10-3	many	15	CAISSPELGYTEAFF	TGTGCCATCAGTTCCCCCGAGCTCGGGTATACTGAAGCTTTCTTT
TRBD1	TRBJ1-2	TRBV20-1	medium-sized	15	CSAEPTGGPRYGYTF	TGCAGTGCCGAACCGACAGGGGGACCGAGGTATGGCTACACCTTC
.	TRBJ2-3	TRBV12-3/TRBV12-4	many	15	CASSSRQSRADTQYF	TGTGCCAGCAGTTCCCGTCAGAGCCGAGCAGATACGCAGTATTTT
.	TRBJ1-3	TRBV9	.	15	CASNNAGGAGNTIYF	TGTGCCAGCAATAACGCGGGGGGTGCAGGAAACACCATATATTTT
TRBD1	TRBJ2-7	TRBV5-6	few	13	CASSRQGPYEQYF	TGTGCCAGCAGCCGACAGGGGCCCTACGAGCAGTACTTC
.	TRBJ2-3	TRBV20-1	medium-sized	12	CSARGPADTQYF	TGCAGTGCTCGCGGACCGGCAGATACGCAGTATTTT
TRBD1	TRBJ2-2	TRBV29-1	medium-sized	14	CSVGQGAGTGELFF	TGCAGCGTCGGACAGGGGGCAGGAACCGGGGAGCTGTTTTTT
.	TRBJ1-1	TRBV6-6	medium-sized	17	CASSYSSRSQAQEGAFF	TGTGCCAGCAGTTACTCGAGTCGGTCACAAGCCCAAGAGGGTGCTTTCTTT
TRBD2	TRBJ2-5	TRBV5-6	.	18	CASSSGLAERSDEETQYF	TGTGCCAGCAGCTCTGGACTAGCGGAGCGCTCCGACGAAGAGACCCAGTACTTC
TRBD1	TRBJ2-7	TRBV6-2/TRBV6-3	.	14	CASSSRQGAYEQYF	TGTGCCAGCAGTTCGCGACAGGGGGCCTACGAGCAGTACTTC